Listed below are T cell receptor beta chains from one sample, sequenced in a study of chemoradiotherapy in HPV16-positive cancers. TCRdb keeps only in-frame clones here, not all; method: immunoSEQ multiplex PCR. The sample contains 10,000 to 15,000 clones, about 75% of which appear only once. This material was collected from a patient who underwent chemoradiotherapy. The origin of the receptors is a human donor with HPV-associated anogenital cancer. The CDR3 runs from the conserved cysteine through the conserved F or W. A D gene is named only where the DNA matches it firmly. Clone size is shown for a subset of rows, as once, few, many or a class of expanded clone.

TRBJ2-5 | TRBV6-6 | NA | TRBD2 | TGTGCCAGCAGTCCTGGACTAGCGGGACACAAGACCCAGTACTTC | CASSPGLAGHKTQYF
TRBJ2-2 | TRBV28 | NA | NA | TGTGCCAGCCGACGGGACAACACATACACCGGGGAGCTGTTTTTT | CASRRDNTYTGELFF
TRBJ2-6 | TRBV19 | NA | NA | TGTGCCAGTAGCCGGCCGAGCTCTGGGGCCAACGTCCTGACTTTC | CASSRPSSGANVLTF
TRBJ2-2 | TRBV27 | NA | NA | TGTGCCAGCAGGGGGACCGGGGAGCTGTTTTTT | CASRGTGELFF
TRBJ2-1 | TRBV27 | NA | NA | TGTGCCAGCAGGGGGGTAGGGCCCATCCCAACCAGCTCCTACAATGAGCAGTTCTTC | CASRGVGPIPTSSYNEQFF
TRBJ1-2 | TRBV2 | NA | TRBD1 | TGTGCCAGCAGGGAACAGGGGGCGGGGTATGGCTACACCTTC | CASREQGAGYGYTF
TRBJ2-3 | TRBV4-3 | NA | NA | TGCGCCAGCAGCCAGGCAGGGGATACGCAGTATTTT | CASSQAGDTQYF
TRBJ2-5 | TRBV7-6 | NA | TRBD1 | TGTGCCAGCAGTCCTAGGGACAGGGACTGGCGGGAGACCCAGTACTTC | CASSPRDRDWRETQYF
TRBJ2-2 | TRBV4-2 | NA | NA | TGTGCCAGCAGCCAAGAGGGACTGGACACCGGGGAGCTGTTTTTT | CASSQEGLDTGELFF
TRBJ1-2 | TRBV27 | NA | TRBD1 | TGTGCCAGCAGATCAACAGGGGGCTATGGCTACACCTTC | CASRSTGGYGYTF
TRBJ1-1 | TRBV28 | NA | NA | TGTGCCAGCAGTTTTGGTCGCAGAGGAAACACTGAAGCTTTCTTT | CASSFGRRGNTEAFF
TRBJ2-7 | TRBV6-5 | few | TRBD2 | TGTGCCAGCAGTTTACTAGCGGGAGAATACTACGAGCAGTACTTC | CASSLLAGEYYEQYF
TRBJ2-1 | TRBV28 | NA | TRBD2 | TGTGCCAGCAGTCCCTCTAGCGGGAATAGTAACAATGAGCAGTTCTTC | CASSPSSGNSNNEQFF
TRBJ1-2 | TRBV28 | NA | TRBD1 | TGTGCCAGCAGTCCAACCCTGGACAGGGTTTATGGCTACACCTTC | CASSPTLDRVYGYTF
TRBJ2-1 | TRBV11-3 | NA | NA | TGTGCCAGCAGCTTAGATAATAGCGAGTACAATGAGCAGTTCTTC | CASSLDNSEYNEQFF
TRBJ1-4 | TRBV30 | few | TRBD1 | TGTGCCTGGAGCGTCCCGGGACAGGGGGCTGAAAAACTGTTTTTT | CAWSVPGQGAEKLFF
TRBJ2-2 | TRBV21-1 | NA | NA | TGTGCCAGCAGCAAAGGCCAGGGGGCTTGCGGGGAGCTGTTTTTT | CASSKGQGACGELFF
TRBJ2-6 | TRBV28 | NA | TRBD2 | TGTGCCAGCACCCCTCTAGCGGTGAGCTCTGGGGCCAACGTCCTGACTTTC | CASTPLAVSSGANVLTF
TRBJ2-1 | TRBV28 | NA | TRBD1 | TGTGCCAGCACAACCCCATCTGGGACAGGGCTCGCTGAGCAGTTCTTC | CASTTPSGTGLAEQFF
TRBJ2-7 | TRBV7-9 | NA | TRBD2 | TGTGCCAGCAGTCCTGGGACTAGCGGGAGTTACGAGCAGTACTTC | CASSPGTSGSYEQYF
TRBJ2-1 | TRBV7-2 | NA | NA | TGTGCCAGCAGCACGAGGAGATACAATGAGCAGTTCTTC | CASSTRRYNEQFF
TRBJ1-3 | TRBV29-1 | NA | NA | TGCAGCGTTGCCTTCTCTGGAAACACCATATATTTT | CSVAFSGNTIYF
TRBJ2-5 | TRBV9 | few | NA | TGTGCCAGCAGCTTCTCGATAGGGGAGACCCAGTACTTC | CASSFSIGETQYF
TRBJ2-7 | TRBV20-1 | NA | NA | TGCAGTGCTAGTACTCGCGAGCAGTACTTC | CSASTREQYF
TRBJ2-7 | TRBV4-1 | large | NA | TGCGCCAGCAGCCAGGGGGAGGGGGAACTGGGTGCAGGTGAGCAGTACTTC | CASSQGEGELGAGEQYF
TRBJ2-5 | TRBV6-1 | NA | TRBD1 | TGTGCCAGCAGTAAAGCGGGTTGGGACAGGGTGTCCAAAGAGACCCAGTACTTC | CASSKAGWDRVSKETQYF
TRBJ2-2 | TRBV4-1 | NA | TRBD1 | TGCGCCAGCAGCTCCCAGGGGGTGGCCGGGGAGCTGTTTTTT | CASSSQGVAGELFF
TRBJ2-3 | TRBV27 | NA | TRBD2 | TGTGCCAGCAGCTTAGCGGGAGGTAAAGATACGCAGTATTTT | CASSLAGGKDTQYF
TRBJ1-5 | TRBV19 | NA | NA | TGTGCCAGTAGTATGGGTAGGTCGGCAGGGAGTCAGCCCCAGCATTTT | CASSMGRSAGSQPQHF
TRBJ2-6 | TRBV5-6 | NA | TRBD2 | TGTGCCAGCAGCTTGGGGGCGGGGGGGGCACTTGGGGCCAACGTCCTGACTTTC | CASSLGAGGALGANVLTF
TRBJ1-2 | TRBV9 | NA | NA | TGTGCCAGCAGCGTAGGGGGGGCTTATAACTATGGCTACACCTTC | CASSVGGAYNYGYTF
TRBJ1-3 | TRBV7-9 | NA | NA | TGTGCCAGCAGCTTAGCTGAGTCTGGAAACACCATATATTTT | CASSLAESGNTIYF
TRBJ2-2 | TRBV5-1 | NA | TRBD2 | TGCGCCAGCAGCTTGGGAGGACTAGCCACCGGGGAGCTGTTTTTT | CASSLGGLATGELFF
TRBJ1-2 | TRBV28 | NA | NA | TGTGCCAGCAGAGACGGTCGAAAGGACTATGGCTACACCTTC | CASRDGRKDYGYTF
TRBJ2-7 | TRBV7-2 | NA | NA | TGTGCCAGCAGCTTAGCGAGCTCCTACGAGCAGTACTTC | CASSLASSYEQYF
TRBJ2-6 | TRBV4-1 | NA | TRBD2 | TGCGCCAGCAGCCGGGGGGGACTAGTCGCTGGGGCCAACGTCCTGACTTTC | CASSRGGLVAGANVLTF
TRBJ1-2 | TRBV29-1 | NA | TRBD1 | TGCAGCGTTGATGGCAGGGGGAGTAGTTATGGCTACACCTTC | CSVDGRGSSYGYTF
TRBJ2-5 | TRBV5-1 | NA | NA | TGCGCCAGCAGCTTGGCCATAGGAGCGGGCGATCAAGAGACCCAGTACTTC | CASSLAIGAGDQETQYF
TRBJ2-3 | TRBV20-1 | NA | NA | TGCAGTGCTAGACTGTATACGCAGTATTTT | CSARLYTQYF
TRBJ2-1 | TRBV20-1 | NA | NA | TGCAGTGCTAGAGTCTACAATGAGCAGTTCTTC | CSARVYNEQFF
TRBJ2-7 | TRBV11-2 | NA | NA | TGTGCCAGCAGCACAGACCCGGCCCAACCAACGAAGTACTTC | CASSTDPAQPTKYF
TRBJ1-2 | TRBV28 | few | TRBD1 | TGTGCCAGCAGTCCCTATGGACAGGGTTCCTATGGCTACACCTTC | CASSPYGQGSYGYTF
TRBJ1-3 | TRBV4-1 | NA | NA | TGCGCCAGCAGCCAAGATCCCGCGACGAAAGGAAACACCATATATTTT | CASSQDPATKGNTIYF
TRBJ1-4 | TRBV30 | NA | NA | TGTGCCTGGAGCGGGACCGGGGAAAAACTGTTTTTT | CAWSGTGEKLFF
TRBJ1-4 | TRBV5-5 | NA | TRBD1 | TGTGCCAGCAGCGTCGGGACAGGGGATGAAAAACTGTTTTTT | CASSVGTGDEKLFF
TRBJ1-2 | TRBV4-3 | NA | NA | TGCGCCAGCAGCCAAGTTTCCAGGGAGGCTTCTGGCTACACCTTC | CASSQVSREASGYTF
TRBJ2-2 | TRBV7-9 | NA | TRBD2 | TGTGCCAGCAGGCCTAGCGGGACGAACACCGGGGAGCTGTTTTTT | CASRPSGTNTGELFF
TRBJ2-7 | TRBV7-9 | few | NA | TGTGCCAGCAGCAGTGGACGGGCCTACGAGCAGTACTTC | CASSSGRAYEQYF
TRBJ2-1 | TRBV7-2 | NA | TRBD2 | TGTGCCAGCAGCATAAGGACTAGTCGCGATGAGCAGTTCTTC | CASSIRTSRDEQFF
TRBJ2-7 | TRBV27 | NA | TRBD1 | TGTGCCAGCAGTAATCCGACAGGGGGAGCAGGGGAGCAGTACTTC | CASSNPTGGAGEQYF
TRBJ1-1 | TRBV30 | NA | NA | TGTGCCTGGAGTGTACTTGGAGTTGAAGCTTTCTTT | CAWSVLGVEAFF
TRBJ1-4 | TRBV5-1 | NA | NA | TGCGCCAGCAGCACCGGCCTTACACCTGCAACTAATGAAAAACTGTTTTTT | CASSTGLTPATNEKLFF
TRBJ1-5 | TRBV19 | NA | TRBD1 | TGTGCCAGTAGTATCCGGACAGGGAGCGCTCAGCCCCAGCATTTT | CASSIRTGSAQPQHF
TRBJ1-2 | TRBV4-3 | NA | NA | TGCGCCAGCAGCCAAGATTTGTTAGGGGGAAACTACTATGGCTACACCTTC | CASSQDLLGGNYYGYTF
TRBJ2-2 | TRBV7-2 | NA | NA | TGTGCCAGCAGAGGGCAGCCGAACACCGGGGAGCTGTTTTTT | CASRGQPNTGELFF
TRBJ1-2 | TRBV10-1 | NA | NA | TGCGCCAGCAGTCTTAGGGATTGTGGCTACACCTTC | CASSLRDCGYTF
TRBJ1-3 | TRBV5-5 | NA | NA | TGTGCCAGCACCCAAGGAAACACCATATATTTT | CASTQGNTIYF
TRBJ2-3 | TRBV7-9 | once | TRBD1 | TGTGCCAGCAGCTTAGTGGGACAGGCGGAGGCAGATACGCAGTATTTT | CASSLVGQAEADTQYF
TRBJ2-2 | TRBV19 | few | TRBD1 | TGTGCCAGTAGTGACAGGGTCAGAGTTAACACCGGGGAGCTGTTTTTT | CASSDRVRVNTGELFF